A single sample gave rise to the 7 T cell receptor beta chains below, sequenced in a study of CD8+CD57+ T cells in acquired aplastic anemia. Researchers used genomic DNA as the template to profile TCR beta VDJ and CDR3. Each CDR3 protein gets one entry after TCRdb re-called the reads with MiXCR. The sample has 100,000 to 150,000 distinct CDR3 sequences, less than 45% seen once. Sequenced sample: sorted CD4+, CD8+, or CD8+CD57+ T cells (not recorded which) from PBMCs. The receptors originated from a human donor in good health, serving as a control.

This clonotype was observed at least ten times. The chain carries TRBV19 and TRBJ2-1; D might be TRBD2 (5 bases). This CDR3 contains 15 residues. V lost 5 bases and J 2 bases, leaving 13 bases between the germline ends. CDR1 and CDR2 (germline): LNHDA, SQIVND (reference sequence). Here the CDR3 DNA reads TGTGCCAGTAGTTTTAAGACTATGACCTACAATGAGCAGTTCTTC. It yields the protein CASSFKTMTYNEQFF.

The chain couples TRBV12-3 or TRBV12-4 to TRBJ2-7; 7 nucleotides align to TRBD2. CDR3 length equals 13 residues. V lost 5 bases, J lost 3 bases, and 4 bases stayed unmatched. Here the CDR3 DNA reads TGTGCCAGCAGTCCTCGGGGGGTCTACGAGCAGTACTTC. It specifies CASSPRGVYEQYF.

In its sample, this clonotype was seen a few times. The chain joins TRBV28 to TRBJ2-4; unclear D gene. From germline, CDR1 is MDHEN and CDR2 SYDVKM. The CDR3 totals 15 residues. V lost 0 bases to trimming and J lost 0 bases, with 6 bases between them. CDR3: CASSLWALAKNIQYF. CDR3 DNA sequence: TGTGCCAGCAGTTTATGGGCCCTAGCCAAAAACATTCAGTACTTC.

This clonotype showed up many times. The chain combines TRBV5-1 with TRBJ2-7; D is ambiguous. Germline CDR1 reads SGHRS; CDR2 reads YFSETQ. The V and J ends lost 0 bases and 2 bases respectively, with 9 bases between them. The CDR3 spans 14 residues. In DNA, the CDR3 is TGCGCCAGCAGCTTGGATGGTCTAGCCTACGAGCAGTACTTC. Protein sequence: CASSLDGLAYEQYF. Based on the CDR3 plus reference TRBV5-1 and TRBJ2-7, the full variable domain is KAGVTQTPRYLIKTRGQQVTLSCSPISGHRSVSWYQQTPGQGLQFLFEYFSETQRNKGNFPGRFSGRQFSNSRSEMNVSTLELGDSALYLCASSLDGLAYEQYFGPGTRLTVT.

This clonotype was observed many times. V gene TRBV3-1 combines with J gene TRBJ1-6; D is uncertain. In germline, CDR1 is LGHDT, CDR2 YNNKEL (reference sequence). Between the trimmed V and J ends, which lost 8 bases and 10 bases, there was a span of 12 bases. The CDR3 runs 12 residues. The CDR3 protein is CASGSEGSPLHF. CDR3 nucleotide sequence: TGTGCCAGCGGATCTGAGGGATCACCCCTCCACTTT.

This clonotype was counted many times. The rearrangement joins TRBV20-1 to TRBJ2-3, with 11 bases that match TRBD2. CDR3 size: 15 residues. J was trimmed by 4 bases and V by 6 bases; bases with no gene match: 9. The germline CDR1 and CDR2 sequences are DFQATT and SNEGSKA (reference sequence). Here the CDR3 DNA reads TGCAGTGCGACCCCCGATAGCGGGGGGGCAGATACGCAGTATTTT. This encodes CSATPDSGGADTQYF.

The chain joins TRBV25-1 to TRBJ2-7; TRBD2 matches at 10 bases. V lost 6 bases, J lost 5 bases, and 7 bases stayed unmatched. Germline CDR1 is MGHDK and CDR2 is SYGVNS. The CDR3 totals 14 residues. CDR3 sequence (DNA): TGTGCCAGCAGAGACCCGGGACTAGCGAACGAGCAGTACTTC. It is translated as CASRDPGLANEQYF.